This T cell receptor beta chain was profiled in a study of blood T cell repertoires in COVID-19. The overall study: Spain, Italy and the United States supplied samples that represented acute and convalescent COVID-19.

Seattle patients were enrolled during active infection and followed longitudinally. V trimming: 3 bases; J trimming: 0 bases; junction bases outside the gene matches: 5. Germline V lookup: CDR1 LNHDA, CDR2 SQIVND (reference sequence). The CDR3 is 16 amino acids. Assay used: immunoSEQ multiplex PCR; TCRdb lists only in-frame clones, some missing. The table lists almost 350,000 clones, more than 70% of them singletons. The chain couples TRBV19 to TRBJ2-1; TRBD1 aligns across 7 bases. Specimen: peripheral blood. This receptor was obtained from a woman aged 55-69 years with COVID-19, enrolled during active disease. CDR3: CASSIMGDSSYNEQFF. Written as DNA, the CDR3 is TGTGCCAGTAGTATTATGGGGGACAGCTCCTACAATGAGCAGTTCTTC.